This TCR beta chain was recorded in a study of cytomegalovirus exposure and HLA in healthy donors. For the study at large: There were roughly 80 million unique TCRs (from HLA-typed donors) in an early data release.

Both 60 Vbeta primers and 13 Jbeta primers went into the PCR. Sequencing used immunoSEQ multiplex PCR; TCRdb keeps in-frame clones, though not all of them. The sample has under 200,000 clones, and its top ten clones hold approximately 2.3%. V shed 5 bases and J shed 7 bases, with 14 bases lying between them. CDR1 is SGHNT and CDR2 is YENEEA in the germline V gene. The CDR3 has 13 amino acids. The sample was PBMCs. This receptor was obtained from a man aged 25-45 years in good health and CMV-seronegative. The V and J genes are TRBV11-3 and TRBJ2-5, with a weak D call TRBD2 (5 bases). The DNA for the CDR3 is TGTGCCAGCAGCCCTAGACATGAGGGGACCCAGTACTTC. It codes for CASSPRHEGTQYF.